A selection of T cell receptor beta chains follows, all from one sample in a study of blood T cell repertoires in COVID-19. Sequencing was performed with immunoSEQ multiplex PCR; in TCRdb, only in-frame clones are kept and a portion is missing. The sample lists about 170,000 clones; around 67% were seen once. The specimen sequenced was peripheral blood. These receptors were taken from a woman of 80 years or more with acute or convalescent COVID-19. CDR3s include the opening cysteine and the closing phenylalanine or tryptophan. Each record gives: clone size, J gene, D gene, V gene, CDR3 protein, CDR3 DNA. D genes are given only for firm matches. Clone size appears in some rows only: once, few, many, or a class for an expanded clone.

NA,TRBJ1-1,TRBD1,TRBV2,CASSEVKTGLNTEAFF,TGTGCCAGCAGTGAAGTGAAGACAGGGTTGAACACTGAAGCTTTCTTT
once,TRBJ2-2,TRBD2,TRBV5-6,CASSQRWWTSGRDTGELFF,TGTGCCAGCAGCCAAAGATGGTGGACTAGCGGGAGGGACACCGGGGAGCTGTTTTTT
NA,TRBJ2-5,NA,TRBV5-1,CASSFDGRGQETQYF,TGCGCCAGCAGCTTTGACGGGAGAGGGCAAGAGACCCAGTACTTC
NA,TRBJ2-3,NA,TRBV5-1,CASSPIGQGGTDTQYF,TGCGCCAGCAGCCCCATTGGACAGGGAGGGACAGATACGCAGTATTTT
NA,TRBJ2-7,TRBD2,TRBV4-2,CASSQALRAGGLNEQYF,TGTGCCAGCAGCCAAGCCCTCAGGGCGGGAGGGCTGAACGAGCAGTACTTC
NA,TRBJ1-6,NA,TRBV6-5,CASKQGTDNSPLHF,TGTGCCAGCAAACAGGGTACCGATAATTCACCCCTCCACTTT
NA,TRBJ1-1,TRBD1,TRBV7-9,CASSLGIRDRGPNTEAFF,TGTGCCAGCAGCTTAGGTATCCGGGACAGGGGGCCTAACACTGAAGCTTTCTTT
NA,TRBJ2-3,TRBD2,TRBV19,CASSRGNSGLEVDTQYF,TGTGCCAGTAGTCGAGGGAATAGCGGGTTGGAGGTAGATACGCAGTATTTT
NA,TRBJ2-3,NA,TRBV6-5,CASSYRNINQDTQYF,TGTGCCAGCAGTTACCGAAACATTAACCAAGATACGCAGTATTTT
NA,TRBJ1-5,NA,TRBV28,CASSLGGRINQPQHF,TGTGCCAGCAGTTTGGGGGGGAGGATCAATCAGCCCCAGCATTTT
NA,TRBJ2-2,NA,TRBV9,CASSVGGGNTGELFF,TGTGCCAGCAGCGTAGGGGGAGGCAACACCGGGGAGCTGTTTTTT
NA,TRBJ2-2,TRBD2,TRBV27,CASSLLASGRPGELFF,TGTGCCAGCAGTTTATTGGCTAGCGGGAGACCCGGGGAGCTGTTTTTT
NA,TRBJ1-2,TRBD1,TRBV5-4,CASSLQGGYGYTF,TGTGCCAGCAGCTTACAGGGGGGGTATGGCTACACCTTC
NA,TRBJ2-7,NA,TRBV19,CASSVTGSNEQYF,TGTGCCAGTAGTGTAACAGGGAGCAACGAGCAGTACTTC
NA,TRBJ2-2,NA,TRBV14,CASSQAPTTGQRNTGELFF,TGTGCCAGCAGCCAAGCCCCGACGACCGGTCAGCGCAACACCGGGGAGCTGTTTTTT
NA,TRBJ1-4,TRBD1,TRBV7-9,CASSLGPGGWKLFF,TGTGCCAGCAGTCTAGGACCAGGGGGCTGGAAACTGTTTTTT
NA,TRBJ2-1,NA,TRBV6-5,CASSYQLGADEQFF,TGTGCCAGCAGTTACCAGCTGGGTGCGGATGAGCAGTTCTTC
few,TRBJ2-1,TRBD1,TRBV6-5,CASSYRQGVYNEQFF,TGTGCCAGCAGTTACCGACAGGGGGTGTACAATGAGCAGTTCTTC
once,TRBJ2-7,TRBD1,TRBV11-3,CASSPRTGVGEQYF,TGTGCCAGCAGCCCGCGGACAGGGGTCGGCGAGCAGTACTTC
NA,TRBJ2-3,NA,TRBV9,CASSVGASVSTDTQYF,TGTGCCAGCAGCGTAGGTGCGTCCGTTAGCACAGATACGCAGTATTTT
NA,TRBJ1-1,NA,TRBV9,CASSVDPIRGTEAFF,TGTGCCAGCAGCGTAGACCCAATTCGGGGCACTGAAGCTTTCTTT
NA,TRBJ1-5,NA,TRBV7-2,CASSLNNQPQHF,TGTGCCAGCAGCCTAAATAATCAGCCCCAGCATTTT
NA,TRBJ2-1,TRBD2,TRBV5-1,CASSLAFTSGENEQFF,TGCGCCAGCAGCTTGGCCTTTACTAGCGGAGAGAATGAGCAGTTCTTC
many,TRBJ2-3,NA,TRBV28,CASSTSPDTQYF,TGTGCCAGCAGTACTAGCCCAGATACGCAGTATTTT
NA,TRBJ2-3,TRBD2,TRBV27,CASSPSTGGGTDTQYF,TGTGCCAGCAGTCCATCAACCGGGGGGGGCACAGATACGCAGTATTTT
NA,TRBJ1-1,TRBD1,TRBV10-3,CAISPGTGVLTEAFF,TGTGCCATCAGTCCCGGGACAGGGGTGTTAACTGAAGCTTTCTTT
NA,TRBJ2-3,TRBD1,TRBV24-1,CATSDPRTGRTDTQYF,TGTGCCACCAGTGACCCCCGGACAGGCCGCACAGATACGCAGTATTTT
few,TRBJ1-1,NA,TRBV5-6,CASSFVEGTEAFF,TGTGCCAGCAGCTTCGTGGAGGGAACTGAAGCTTTCTTT
NA,TRBJ1-4,TRBD1,TRBV5-4,CASSSGQGANREKLFF,TGTGCCAGCAGCTCCGGACAGGGGGCAAATCGTGAAAAACTGTTTTTT
once,TRBJ2-7,TRBD2,TRBV6-8,CASSYSAVAGSEQYF,TGTGCCAGCAGTTACTCGGCGGTAGCGGGCTCCGAGCAGTACTTC
NA,TRBJ1-6,NA,TRBV11-2,CASSLRGAPQNFNSPLHF,TGTGCCAGCAGCCTAAGGGGTGCGCCCCAGAATTTCAACTCACCCCTCCACTTT
few,TRBJ2-7,TRBD1,TRBV19,CASSRGDRGRGEQYF,TGTGCCAGTAGTAGAGGGGACAGGGGGCGCGGCGAGCAGTACTTC
NA,TRBJ2-3,NA,TRBV3-1/TRBV3-2,CASSYGQTSTDTQYF,TGTGCCAGCAGCTACGGACAGACTAGCACAGATACGCAGTATTTT
NA,TRBJ1-6,NA,TRBV29-1,CSVSQSSYNSPLHF,TGCAGCGTATCACAGAGCTCCTATAATTCACCCCTCCACTTT
NA,TRBJ2-7,TRBD2,TRBV4-2,CASSHKGRARLAESYEQYF,TGTGCCAGCAGCCATAAAGGTCGGGCGAGACTAGCGGAATCCTACGAGCAGTACTTC
few,TRBJ1-6,NA,TRBV6-5,CASSSEGRGGSPLHF,TGTGCCAGCAGTTCCGAGGGTAGGGGGGGTTCACCCCTCCACTTT
NA,TRBJ1-1,NA,TRBV4-2,CASSQEQGTEAFF,TGTGCCAGCAGCCAAGAGCAGGGGACTGAAGCTTTCTTT
once,TRBJ2-5,NA,TRBV2,CATKRGLQETQYF,TGTGCCACCAAGCGAGGGTTACAAGAGACCCAGTACTTC
NA,TRBJ1-5,NA,TRBV6-1,CASSEAPFYSNQPQHF,TGTGCCAGCAGTGAAGCACCGTTCTATAGCAATCAGCCCCAGCATTTT
NA,TRBJ1-4,TRBD1,TRBV7-8,CASSDRAGEKLFF,TGTGCCAGCAGCGACAGGGCAGGCGAAAAACTGTTTTTT
NA,TRBJ2-5,TRBD1,TRBV19,CASSGRDRDQETQYF,TGTGCCAGTAGTGGCCGGGACAGGGATCAAGAGACCCAGTACTTC
few,TRBJ1-1,NA,TRBV27,CASRSQGLLRAEAFF,TGTGCCAGCAGGAGTCAGGGACTCCTGAGGGCTGAAGCTTTCTTT
NA,TRBJ1-5,TRBD1,TRBV18,CASSPPSRQGLQPQHF,TGTGCCAGCTCACCACCGTCAAGACAGGGCTTACAGCCCCAGCATTTT
NA,TRBJ2-1,TRBD2,TRBV5-1,CASSLSGRTSSYNEQFF,TGCGCCAGCAGCTTGAGCGGGAGGACGAGCTCCTACAATGAGCAGTTCTTC
NA,TRBJ2-1,TRBD2,TRBV20-1,CSASPGLAGRRGEQFF,TGCAGTGCTAGTCCCGGACTAGCGGGACGACGCGGTGAGCAGTTCTTC
NA,TRBJ1-1,TRBD1,TRBV18,CASHRGNTEAFF,TGTGCCAGCCACAGGGGTAACACTGAAGCTTTCTTT
few,TRBJ1-3,NA,TRBV7-2,CASSPTAGAAGNTIYF,TGTGCCAGCAGCCCCACTGCAGGGGCGGCTGGAAACACCATATATTTT
NA,TRBJ1-5,NA,TRBV28,CASMYYSNQPQHF,TGTGCCAGCATGTATTATAGCAATCAGCCCCAGCATTTT
NA,TRBJ2-1,TRBD2,TRBV5-4,CASSWGGIYNEQFF,TGTGCCAGCAGCTGGGGAGGGATCTACAATGAGCAGTTCTTC
NA,TRBJ1-5,NA,TRBV4-1,CASSHRLSGRPLTNQPQHF,TGCGCCAGCAGCCACCGCCTAAGCGGACGCCCGTTAACAAATCAGCCCCAGCATTTT
NA,TRBJ2-7,TRBD2,TRBV4-2,CASSYGGGLYEQYF,TGTGCCAGCAGCTACGGCGGGGGACTCTACGAGCAGTACTTC
NA,TRBJ2-3,NA,TRBV7-9,CASSLEAGSTDTQYF,TGTGCCAGCAGCCTCGAAGCGGGTAGCACAGATACGCAGTATTTT